Listed below are T cell receptor beta chains from one sample, sequenced in a study of graft-versus-host responses after intestinal transplantation. Clones were sequenced by immunoSEQ multiplex PCR, and TCRdb holds only the in-frame ones, with some missing. This sample has roughly 56,000 clones; around nine tenths occur once, and the top ten carry approximately 2.9%. The material sequenced was PBMCs, taken 118 days after intestinal transplantation. These receptors were obtained from a human patient who received an intestinal transplant, so some T cells may come from the graft donor. Each CDR3 is given with its conserved first and last residue. The order of the fields is J gene, D gene, clone size, V gene, CDR3 protein, CDR3 DNA. A D gene is named only where the DNA matches it firmly. Size tells how often a clone was seen (once, few, many) or the class of an expanded clone, and some rows leave it out.

J gene: TRBJ1-6
D gene: .
clone size: .
V gene: TRBV28
CDR3 protein: CASRVNNSPLHF
CDR3 DNA: TGTGCCAGCAGGGTAAATAATTCACCCCTCCACTTT

J gene: TRBJ2-7
D gene: .
clone size: once
V gene: TRBV19
CDR3 protein: CASGAWPHYEQYF
CDR3 DNA: TGTGCCAGCGGGGCCTGGCCCCACTACGAGCAGTACTTC

J gene: TRBJ2-7
D gene: .
clone size: once
V gene: TRBV7-2
CDR3 protein: CASSLFPEQYF
CDR3 DNA: TGTGCCAGCAGCTTATTTCCAGAGCAGTACTTC

J gene: TRBJ1-1
D gene: .
clone size: .
V gene: TRBV5-6
CDR3 protein: CASSSPGRKNTEAFF
CDR3 DNA: TGTGCCAGCAGCTCCCCGGGACGGAAGAACACTGAAGCTTTCTTT

J gene: TRBJ1-4
D gene: TRBD1
clone size: .
V gene: TRBV4-1
CDR3 protein: CASSQDHRGRNEKLFF
CDR3 DNA: TGCGCCAGCAGCCAAGATCACAGGGGGCGGAACGAAAAACTGTTTTTT

J gene: TRBJ1-5
D gene: TRBD1
clone size: .
V gene: TRBV4-1
CDR3 protein: CASRSGPGQGEPQHF
CDR3 DNA: TGCGCCAGCAGATCCGGGCCGGGACAGGGGGAGCCCCAGCATTTT

J gene: TRBJ2-7
D gene: .
clone size: .
V gene: TRBV6-6
CDR3 protein: CASSYSTGRGYEQYF
CDR3 DNA: TGTGCCAGCAGTTACTCGACCGGCAGGGGCTACGAGCAGTACTTC

J gene: TRBJ1-3
D gene: .
clone size: .
V gene: TRBV4-2
CDR3 protein: CASSQWDSGNTIYF
CDR3 DNA: TGTGCCAGCAGCCAATGGGACTCTGGAAACACCATATATTTT

J gene: TRBJ2-3
D gene: .
clone size: .
V gene: TRBV11-2
CDR3 protein: CASSLLGDTQYF
CDR3 DNA: TGTGCCAGCAGCTTGCTGGGGGATACGCAGTATTTT

J gene: TRBJ1-3
D gene: .
clone size: .
V gene: TRBV28
CDR3 protein: CASSSTRSGNTIYF
CDR3 DNA: TGTGCCAGCAGTTCAACGAGGTCTGGAAACACCATATATTTT

J gene: TRBJ2-4
D gene: .
clone size: once
V gene: TRBV30
CDR3 protein: CAWSPLRGKNIQYF
CDR3 DNA: TGTGCCTGGAGTCCCCTCCGGGGGAAAAACATTCAGTACTTC

J gene: TRBJ2-3
D gene: .
clone size: once
V gene: TRBV25-1
CDR3 protein: CASSVERGLGTDTQYF
CDR3 DNA: TGTGCCAGCAGTGTCGAGAGGGGTTTAGGAACAGATACGCAGTATTTT

J gene: TRBJ2-1
D gene: TRBD2
clone size: once
V gene: TRBV9
CDR3 protein: CASSMTGTSINEQFF
CDR3 DNA: TGTGCCAGCAGCATGACCGGGACTAGCATCAATGAGCAGTTCTTC

J gene: TRBJ2-5
D gene: .
clone size: .
V gene: TRBV7-9
CDR3 protein: CASTWYQETQYF
CDR3 DNA: TGTGCCAGCACCTGGTACCAAGAGACCCAGTACTTC

J gene: TRBJ2-7
D gene: TRBD2
clone size: .
V gene: TRBV6-5
CDR3 protein: CASRAPGAGVVEQYF
CDR3 DNA: TGTGCCAGCAGGGCCCCAGGAGCGGGGGTCGTCGAGCAGTACTTC

J gene: TRBJ1-1
D gene: .
clone size: .
V gene: TRBV11-2
CDR3 protein: CASSLRGTEAFF
CDR3 DNA: TGTGCCAGCAGCTTAAGGGGTACTGAAGCTTTCTTT

J gene: TRBJ2-5
D gene: .
clone size: .
V gene: TRBV9
CDR3 protein: CASSVGSGGKETQYF
CDR3 DNA: TGTGCCAGCAGCGTAGGGAGTGGGGGTAAAGAGACCCAGTACTTC

J gene: TRBJ2-7
D gene: TRBD1
clone size: .
V gene: TRBV5-4
CDR3 protein: CASSNRDSPYEQYF
CDR3 DNA: TGTGCCAGCTCGAATCGGGACAGCCCCTACGAGCAGTACTTC

J gene: TRBJ2-7
D gene: TRBD2
clone size: .
V gene: TRBV28
CDR3 protein: CASSLRGGSRYEQYF
CDR3 DNA: TGTGCCAGCAGTTTGCGGGGCGGGAGTCGTTACGAGCAGTACTTC

J gene: TRBJ2-1
D gene: TRBD2
clone size: .
V gene: TRBV5-1
CDR3 protein: CASSPTSASSYNEQFF
CDR3 DNA: TGCGCCAGCAGCCCGACTAGCGCGAGCTCCTACAATGAGCAGTTCTTC

J gene: TRBJ1-1
D gene: TRBD1
clone size: .
V gene: TRBV7-9
CDR3 protein: CASSLRDRAETFF
CDR3 DNA: TGTGCCAGCAGCTTAAGGGACAGGGCAGAGACTTTCTTT

J gene: TRBJ2-1
D gene: .
clone size: .
V gene: TRBV7-9
CDR3 protein: CASSLWQDQLYNEQFF
CDR3 DNA: TGTGCCAGCAGCTTATGGCAGGACCAGCTTTACAATGAGCAGTTCTTC

J gene: TRBJ1-2
D gene: .
clone size: .
V gene: TRBV5-5
CDR3 protein: CASSETASYGYTF
CDR3 DNA: TGTGCCAGCAGCGAGACAGCTAGCTATGGCTACACCTTC

J gene: TRBJ2-5
D gene: TRBD2
clone size: .
V gene: TRBV4-1
CDR3 protein: CASSQDPFGPGTWGGTQYF
CDR3 DNA: TGCGCCAGCAGCCAAGATCCGTTTGGCCCTGGGACTTGGGGGGGGACCCAGTACTTC

J gene: TRBJ2-3
D gene: .
clone size: .
V gene: TRBV5-1
CDR3 protein: CASSFWGRDTQYF
CDR3 DNA: TGCGCCAGCAGCTTCTGGGGCCGGGATACGCAGTATTTT

J gene: TRBJ2-5
D gene: .
clone size: .
V gene: TRBV5-6
CDR3 protein: CASSPQETQYF
CDR3 DNA: TGTGCCAGCAGCCCTCAGGAGACCCAGTACTTC

J gene: TRBJ2-1
D gene: .
clone size: .
V gene: TRBV2
CDR3 protein: CASSRGNGGNEQFF
CDR3 DNA: TGTGCCAGCAGCCGTGGAAATGGGGGCAATGAGCAGTTCTTC

J gene: TRBJ2-3
D gene: .
clone size: .
V gene: TRBV5-6
CDR3 protein: CASSLASINTDTQYF
CDR3 DNA: TGTGCCAGCAGCTTGGCCTCCATTAACACAGATACGCAGTATTTT

J gene: TRBJ2-7
D gene: .
clone size: few
V gene: TRBV25-1
CDR3 protein: CASTIPGKDEQYF
CDR3 DNA: TGTGCCAGCACGATTCCAGGGAAAGACGAGCAGTACTTC

J gene: TRBJ2-7
D gene: .
clone size: .
V gene: TRBV18
CDR3 protein: CASSRERTVAYEQYF
CDR3 DNA: TGTGCCAGCTCACGTGAAAGGACCGTGGCCTACGAGCAGTACTTC

J gene: TRBJ2-5
D gene: .
clone size: .
V gene: TRBV9
CDR3 protein: CASSLKPPGAGAGETQYF
CDR3 DNA: TGTGCCAGCAGCCTGAAACCCCCAGGGGCGGGAGCTGGGGAGACCCAGTACTTC

J gene: TRBJ2-2
D gene: .
clone size: .
V gene: TRBV7-6
CDR3 protein: CASSLVRGTNTGELFF
CDR3 DNA: TGTGCCAGCAGCTTAGTCCGCGGGACGAACACCGGGGAGCTGTTTTTT

J gene: TRBJ1-4
D gene: .
clone size: .
V gene: TRBV11-2
CDR3 protein: CASSLRGPTNEKLFF
CDR3 DNA: TGTGCCAGCAGCTTGAGGGGACCAACTAATGAAAAACTGTTTTTT

J gene: TRBJ2-1
D gene: TRBD2
clone size: few
V gene: TRBV4-1
CDR3 protein: CASSQRGGLAGLDEQFF
CDR3 DNA: TGCGCCAGCAGCCAGAGGGGGGGACTAGCGGGTTTAGATGAGCAGTTCTTC

J gene: TRBJ1-4
D gene: .
clone size: .
V gene: TRBV18
CDR3 protein: CASSPGGRNEKLFF
CDR3 DNA: TGTGCCAGCTCACCCGGAGGCCGAAATGAAAAACTGTTTTTT

J gene: TRBJ1-1
D gene: .
clone size: .
V gene: TRBV5-4
CDR3 protein: CASSLDGAPGPMNTEAFF
CDR3 DNA: TGTGCCAGCAGCTTGGATGGGGCCCCGGGCCCTATGAACACTGAAGCTTTCTTT

J gene: TRBJ2-2
D gene: TRBD2
clone size: .
V gene: TRBV5-1
CDR3 protein: CASSLMAGGPFTGELFF
CDR3 DNA: TGCGCCAGCAGCTTGATGGCGGGAGGGCCTTTCACCGGGGAGCTGTTTTTT

J gene: TRBJ1-1
D gene: .
clone size: .
V gene: TRBV6-6
CDR3 protein: CASSYLTSTEAFF
CDR3 DNA: TGTGCCAGCAGTTACTTAACTTCCACTGAAGCTTTCTTT

J gene: TRBJ2-1
D gene: TRBD2
clone size: .
V gene: TRBV7-8
CDR3 protein: CASSLPRAGGPYNEQFF
CDR3 DNA: TGTGCCAGCAGCTTACCCCGTGCGGGGGGCCCGTACAATGAGCAGTTCTTC

J gene: TRBJ2-3
D gene: .
clone size: once
V gene: TRBV25-1
CDR3 protein: CASSKGTDTQYF
CDR3 DNA: TGTGCCAGCAGTAAAGGCACAGATACGCAGTATTTT

J gene: TRBJ2-4
D gene: .
clone size: .
V gene: TRBV7-6
CDR3 protein: CASSLSRPARKNIQYF
CDR3 DNA: TGTGCCAGCAGCCTGTCCCGACCAGCTAGAAAAAACATTCAGTACTTC

J gene: TRBJ2-3
D gene: .
clone size: .
V gene: TRBV7-3
CDR3 protein: CASSLRDTQYF
CDR3 DNA: TGTGCCAGCAGCTTACGGGATACGCAGTATTTT

J gene: TRBJ2-1
D gene: .
clone size: .
V gene: TRBV11-3
CDR3 protein: CASSLRGTSSYNEQFF
CDR3 DNA: TGTGCCAGCAGCTTAAGGGGAACGAGCTCCTACAATGAGCAGTTCTTC

J gene: TRBJ1-2
D gene: .
clone size: once
V gene: TRBV4-1
CDR3 protein: CASSQDFLALYGYTF
CDR3 DNA: TGCGCCAGCAGCCAAGATTTCCTGGCGCTCTATGGCTACACCTTC

J gene: TRBJ2-5
D gene: .
clone size: .
V gene: TRBV7-6
CDR3 protein: CASSRWWRETQYF
CDR3 DNA: TGTGCCAGCAGCCGGTGGTGGAGGGAGACCCAGTACTTC

J gene: TRBJ2-5
D gene: .
clone size: .
V gene: TRBV5-1
CDR3 protein: CASSLVGETQYF
CDR3 DNA: TGCGCCAGCAGCTTGGTAGGGGAGACCCAGTACTTC

J gene: TRBJ2-5
D gene: .
clone size: .
V gene: TRBV2
CDR3 protein: CASSEATEWETQYF
CDR3 DNA: TGTGCCAGCAGTGAAGCGACGGAGTGGGAGACCCAGTACTTC

J gene: TRBJ2-5
D gene: TRBD2
clone size: .
V gene: TRBV7-9
CDR3 protein: CASSSGLVKETQYF
CDR3 DNA: TGTGCCAGCAGCTCGGGACTAGTGAAAGAGACCCAGTACTTC

J gene: TRBJ1-1
D gene: .
clone size: .
V gene: TRBV6-5
CDR3 protein: CASSSRVYTEAFF
CDR3 DNA: TGTGCCAGCAGTTCCAGAGTTTACACTGAAGCTTTCTTT

J gene: TRBJ2-3
D gene: .
clone size: .
V gene: TRBV5-1
CDR3 protein: CASSLVPGTSTDTQYF
CDR3 DNA: TGCGCCAGCAGCTTGGTCCCGGGGACTAGCACAGATACGCAGTATTTT

J gene: TRBJ2-7
D gene: TRBD1
clone size: few
V gene: TRBV28
CDR3 protein: CATTAWDSPYEQYF
CDR3 DNA: TGTGCCACCACAGCTTGGGACAGCCCCTACGAGCAGTACTTC

J gene: TRBJ2-1
D gene: TRBD2
clone size: .
V gene: TRBV6-6
CDR3 protein: CASSRAGGGSYNEQFF
CDR3 DNA: TGTGCCAGCAGTCGCGCCGGGGGGGGCTCCTACAATGAGCAGTTCTTC

J gene: TRBJ2-7
D gene: .
clone size: .
V gene: TRBV12-5
CDR3 protein: CASGLVQGSGDLYEQYF
CDR3 DNA: TGTGCTAGTGGTTTGGTACAGGGTAGTGGGGATCTCTACGAGCAGTACTTC

J gene: TRBJ1-2
D gene: .
clone size: .
V gene: TRBV28
CDR3 protein: CASSSSRGDRPYGYTF
CDR3 DNA: TGTGCCAGCAGTTCGAGCCGTGGAGACCGCCCATATGGCTACACCTTC

J gene: TRBJ2-3
D gene: .
clone size: .
V gene: TRBV6-5
CDR3 protein: CASRTRDTQYF
CDR3 DNA: TGTGCCAGCAGGACTAGAGATACGCAGTATTTT

J gene: TRBJ1-2
D gene: TRBD1
clone size: .
V gene: TRBV2
CDR3 protein: CASINRDRGIFYGYTF
CDR3 DNA: TGTGCCAGCATCAACCGGGACAGGGGAATATTCTATGGCTACACCTTC